These T cell receptor beta chains were read from a single sample in a study of T-cell memory formation after mild COVID-19. MiXCR, applied by TCRdb to the 5' RACE reads, yields one record per CDR3 protein. Here the sample spans some 350,000 distinct CDR3 sequences, 15% being singletons. The sequencing sample was made of PBMCs or a T cell subset sorted from them (not recorded which). These receptors all come from a young man who had mild COVID-19 (a few samples of this study predate the infection). Cell type and time point are not known. Both conserved end residues are trimmed from each CDR3.

CDR3,J,V
ASSNPTDTQY,TRBJ2-3,TRBV6-6
ASKGYNEQF,TRBJ2-1,TRBV6-6
ASSSNPGGPTEAF,TRBJ1-1,TRBV4-3
AISLGDRDALAEAF,TRBJ1-1,TRBV10-3
ASSPVYLGAEAF,TRBJ1-1,TRBV7-2
ASSAVAETQY,TRBJ2-5,TRBV6-2/TRBV6-3
ASSLAGEAGNTIY,TRBJ1-3,TRBV5-6
ASSLGNNRGAYEQY,TRBJ2-7,TRBV12-3/TRBV12-4
ASSLVRWQGNEQF,TRBJ2-1,TRBV7-8
ASSTMGGGDIQY,TRBJ2-4,TRBV7-2
ASSPPLTGNYGYT,TRBJ1-2,TRBV18
ASSSGTGGSTSYNEQF,TRBJ2-1,TRBV11-3
ASSLRGGGTGSYNSPLH,TRBJ1-6,TRBV6-5
ASMVGGGAFEQY,TRBJ2-7,TRBV7-2
ASSRDIYGYT,TRBJ1-2,TRBV7-9
ASSPGEGLQETQY,TRBJ2-5,TRBV7-9
ASSDSAGGNQPQH,TRBJ1-5,TRBV6-4
ASRAGQNYEQY,TRBJ2-7,TRBV19
ASSRAAEANYGYT,TRBJ1-2,TRBV7-2
ASSFGESETQY,TRBJ2-5,TRBV27
ASSLSWTEAF,TRBJ1-1,TRBV7-2
ASRVDSSYEQY,TRBJ2-7,TRBV2
ASTGGVGETQY,TRBJ2-5,TRBV3-1
ASSPRQGIWAF,TRBJ1-1,TRBV7-2
ASSLRQGAAYEQY,TRBJ2-7,TRBV7-6
ASSERGAYNEQF,TRBJ2-1,TRBV6-4
ASSFGSLAKNIQY,TRBJ2-4,TRBV7-9
ASSQEGVNTDTQY,TRBJ2-3,TRBV4-2
SAGGGTLTDTQY,TRBJ2-3,TRBV20-1
ASSRGTKNEQF,TRBJ2-1,TRBV7-2
ASSLPGASRDTGELF,TRBJ2-2,TRBV7-2
SAPGSYEQY,TRBJ2-7,TRBV29-1
ASSPPTGRTDTQY,TRBJ2-3,TRBV7-8
ASSLGGGNMNTEAF,TRBJ1-1,TRBV5-6
ASSHLGRRTGELF,TRBJ2-2,TRBV4-1
ATSRDRGAEKLF,TRBJ1-4,TRBV15
ATSRVRGTEAF,TRBJ1-1,TRBV15
ASSQGLAGELF,TRBJ2-2,TRBV3-1
AWSVERARKPSNQPQH,TRBJ1-5,TRBV30
ASSQRTSGGEISYNEQF,TRBJ2-1,TRBV4-3
ASSKTRDRVTDTQY,TRBJ2-3,TRBV25-1
ASSHGQGVFWPQH,TRBJ1-5,TRBV3-1
SPTAPAVHTEAF,TRBJ1-1,TRBV20-1
ASSLSGGQTQY,TRBJ2-5,TRBV7-2
ASRVGEKLF,TRBJ1-4,TRBV2
ASSQRTGSRANVLT,TRBJ2-6,TRBV4-1
ASSYSGGAEAF,TRBJ1-1,TRBV6-6
ASSVRGGGTGELF,TRBJ2-2,TRBV4-3
ASSHPPSGTGWFYGYT,TRBJ1-2,TRBV4-1
SAADRGNTGELF,TRBJ2-2,TRBV20-1
SVGTGSGNTEAF,TRBJ1-1,TRBV29-1
ASTRQGGEQF,TRBJ2-1,TRBV10-1
ASARWRGTEAF,TRBJ1-1,TRBV6-1
ASSQGQGYEQF,TRBJ2-1,TRBV11-1